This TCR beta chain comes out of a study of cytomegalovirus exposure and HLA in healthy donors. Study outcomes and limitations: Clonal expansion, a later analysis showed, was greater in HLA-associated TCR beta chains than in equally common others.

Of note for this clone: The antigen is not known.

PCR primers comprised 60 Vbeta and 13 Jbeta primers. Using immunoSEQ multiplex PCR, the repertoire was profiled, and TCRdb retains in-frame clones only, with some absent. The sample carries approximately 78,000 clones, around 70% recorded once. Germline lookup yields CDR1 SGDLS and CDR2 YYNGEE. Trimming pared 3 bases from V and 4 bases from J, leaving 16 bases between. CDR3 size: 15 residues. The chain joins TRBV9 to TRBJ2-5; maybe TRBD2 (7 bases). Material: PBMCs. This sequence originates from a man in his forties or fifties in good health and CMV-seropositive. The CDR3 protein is CASSAIGGPRETQYF. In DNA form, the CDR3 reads TGTGCCAGCAGCGCCATCGGGGGGCCCAGAGAGACCCAGTACTTC.